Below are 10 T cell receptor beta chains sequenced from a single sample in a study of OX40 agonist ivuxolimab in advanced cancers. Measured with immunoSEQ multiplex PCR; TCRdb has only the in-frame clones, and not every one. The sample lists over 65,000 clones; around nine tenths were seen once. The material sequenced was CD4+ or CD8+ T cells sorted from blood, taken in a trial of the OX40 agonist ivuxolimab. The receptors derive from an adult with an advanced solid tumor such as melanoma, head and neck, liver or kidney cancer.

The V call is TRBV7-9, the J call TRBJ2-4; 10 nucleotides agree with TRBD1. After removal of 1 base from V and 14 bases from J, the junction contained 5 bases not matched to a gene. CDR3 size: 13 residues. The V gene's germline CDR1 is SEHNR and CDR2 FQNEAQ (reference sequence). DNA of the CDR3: TGTGCCAGCAGCTTAGGTCTCGGGACAGGGGAGTACTTC. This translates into CASSLGLGTGEYF.

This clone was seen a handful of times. In nucleotides, the CDR3 is TGCGCCAGCAGCTTAACCCTCAGCTCTGGGGCCAACGTCCTGACTTTC. Its translation: CASSLTLSSGANVLTF. This rearrangement joins TRBV5-1 to TRBJ2-6; D is ambiguous. The CDR3 spans 16 residues. The germline gives CDR1 SGHRS, CDR2 YFSETQ. V was cut by 2 bases and J by 0 bases, with 9 bases left in between.

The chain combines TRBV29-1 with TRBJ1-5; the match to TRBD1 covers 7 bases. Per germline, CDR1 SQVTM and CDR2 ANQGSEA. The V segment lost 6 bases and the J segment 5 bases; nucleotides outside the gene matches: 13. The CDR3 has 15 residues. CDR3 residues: CSVLEGQVGDQPQHF. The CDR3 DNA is TGCAGCGTCCTAGAAGGACAGGTGGGCGATCAGCCCCAGCATTTT.

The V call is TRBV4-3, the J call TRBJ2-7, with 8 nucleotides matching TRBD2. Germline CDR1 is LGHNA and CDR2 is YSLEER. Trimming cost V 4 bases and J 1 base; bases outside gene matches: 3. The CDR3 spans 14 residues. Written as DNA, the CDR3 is TGCGCCAGCAGCCTTTTAGCGGGGTCCTACGAGCAGTACTTC. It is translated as CASSLLAGSYEQYF.

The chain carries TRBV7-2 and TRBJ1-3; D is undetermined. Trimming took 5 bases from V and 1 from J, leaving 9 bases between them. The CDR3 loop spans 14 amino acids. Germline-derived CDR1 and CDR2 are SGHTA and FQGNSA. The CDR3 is CASSPHYSGNTIYF. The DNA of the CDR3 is TGTGCCAGCAGCCCCCACTATTCTGGAAACACCATATATTTT. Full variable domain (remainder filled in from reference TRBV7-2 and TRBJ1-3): GAGVSQSPSNKVTEKGKDVELRCDPISGHTALYWYRQSLGQGLEFLIYFQGNSAPDKSGLPSDRFSAERTGGSVSTLTIQRTQQEDSAVYLCASSPHYSGNTIYFGEGSWLTVV.

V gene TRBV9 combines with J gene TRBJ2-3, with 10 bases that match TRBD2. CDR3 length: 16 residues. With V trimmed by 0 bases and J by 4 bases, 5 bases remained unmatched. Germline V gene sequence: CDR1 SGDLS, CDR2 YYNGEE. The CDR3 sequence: CASSVGSGRAPDTQYF. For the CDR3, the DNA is TGTGCCAGCAGCGTAGGAAGCGGGAGGGCCCCAGATACGCAGTATTTT. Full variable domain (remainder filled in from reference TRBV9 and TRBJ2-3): DSGVTQTPKHLITATGQRVTLRCSPRSGDLSVYWYQQSLDQGLQFLIQYYNGEERAKGNILERFSAQQFPDLHSELNLSSLELGDSALYFCASSVGSGRAPDTQYFGPGTRLTVL.

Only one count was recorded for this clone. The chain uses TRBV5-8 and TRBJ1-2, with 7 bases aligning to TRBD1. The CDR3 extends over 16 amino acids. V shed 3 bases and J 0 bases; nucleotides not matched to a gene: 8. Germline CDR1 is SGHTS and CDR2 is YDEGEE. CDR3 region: CASSYGQEHANYGYTF. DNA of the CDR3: TGTGCCAGCAGCTACGGACAGGAACACGCTAACTATGGCTACACCTTC.

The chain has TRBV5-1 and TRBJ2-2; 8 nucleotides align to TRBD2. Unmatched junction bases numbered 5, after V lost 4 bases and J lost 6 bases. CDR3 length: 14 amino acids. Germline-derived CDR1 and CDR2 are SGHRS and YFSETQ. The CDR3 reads CASSPGGVSGELFF. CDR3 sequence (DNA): TGCGCCAGCAGCCCGGGAGGGGTCTCCGGGGAGCTGTTTTTT. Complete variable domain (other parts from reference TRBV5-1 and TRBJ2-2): KAGVTQTPRYLIKTRGQQVTLSCSPISGHRSVSWYQQTPGQGLQFLFEYFSETQRNKGNFPGRFSGRQFSNSRSEMNVSTLELGDSALYLCASSPGGVSGELFFGEGSRLTVL.

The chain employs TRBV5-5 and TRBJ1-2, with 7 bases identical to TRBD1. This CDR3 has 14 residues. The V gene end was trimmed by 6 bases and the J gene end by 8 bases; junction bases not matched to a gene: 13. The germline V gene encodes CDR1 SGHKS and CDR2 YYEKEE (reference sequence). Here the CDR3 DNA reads TGTGCCAGCACCCTTCGGCGGCAAGGGGGCGGCTACACCTTC. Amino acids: CASTLRRQGGGYTF.

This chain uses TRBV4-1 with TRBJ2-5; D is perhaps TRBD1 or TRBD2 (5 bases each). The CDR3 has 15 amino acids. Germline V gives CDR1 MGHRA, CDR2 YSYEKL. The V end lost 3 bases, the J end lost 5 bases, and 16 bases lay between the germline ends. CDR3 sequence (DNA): TGCGCCAGCAGCCACCTCCGGGGCGAAGTCGAGACCCAGTACTTC. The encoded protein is CASSHLRGEVETQYF.